The source of this TCR beta chain is a study of blood T cell repertoires in COVID-19. This CDR3 region has 14 residues. The germline CDR1 and CDR2 sequences are MNHNS and SASEGT. The ends were cut back, 2 bases at V and 8 bases at J, with 15 bases in the middle. TCRdb's table, derived via immunoSEQ multiplex PCR, lists solely in-frame clones and lacks some. The sample has more than 85,000 clones, around 90% seen once. This clone was seen a single time. This clonotype was sampled from a woman aged 60-75 years with acute or convalescent COVID-19. Source material: peripheral blood. The chain links TRBV6-1 to TRBJ1-2, with a weak D call TRBD1 (6 bases). For the CDR3, the DNA is TGTGCCAGCAGTGAACATACCGCCGGACAGGGCTACACCTTC. Translating it yields CASSEHTAGQGYTF.